One and the same sample provided the 13 T cell receptor beta chains below, sequenced in a study of OX40 agonist ivuxolimab in advanced cancers. Produced via immunoSEQ multiplex PCR; TCRdb's table is partial and in-frame only. The table records 95,000 to 100,000 clones, about 80% of them present only once. The sample here was CD4+ or CD8+ T cells sorted from blood, taken in a trial of the OX40 agonist ivuxolimab. The receptors were gathered from an adult with an advanced solid tumor such as melanoma, head and neck, liver or kidney cancer.

This CDR3 reads CASSQPPGVGEGTQYF. The CDR3, as DNA: TGTGCCAGCAGCCAACCACCGGGGGTTGGAGAAGGGACGCAGTATTTT. The chain combines TRBV14 with TRBJ2-3; tentative D call: TRBD2 (6 bases). CDR3 length: 16 residues. Trimming removed 2 bases at V and 9 bases at J, with 21 bases between. CDR1 and CDR2 from the germline V gene are SGHDN and FVKESK.

For the CDR3, the DNA is TGCGCCAGCTTTAGGACAGCGGACACCGGGGAGCTGTTTTTT. The encoded protein is CASFRTADTGELFF. This rearrangement joins TRBV5-1 to TRBJ2-2; the D gene is possibly TRBD1 (6 bases). In germline, CDR1 is SGHRS, CDR2 YFSETQ. The length of the CDR3 is 14 residues. V lost 7 bases, J lost 3 bases, and 13 bases lay in between.

The V gene is TRBV7-2, the J gene TRBJ1-1; maybe TRBD1 (6 bases). The CDR3 is made up of 15 amino acids. CDR1 is SGHTA, CDR2 FQGNSA, per germline. Trimming stripped 4 bases from V and 5 bases from J, with 17 bases between. DNA of the CDR3: TGTGCCAGCAGCTCGCCGCGCAGGGGCGGGACTGAAGCTTTCTTT. It translates to CASSSPRRGGTEAFF.

CDR3 sequence: CASSGTGGEQYF. Here the CDR3 DNA reads TGTGCCAGCAGTGGGACAGGGGGCGAGCAGTACTTC. This chain joins TRBV2 and TRBJ2-7; TRBD1 matches 10 bases. CDR3 size: 12 residues. The V segment lost 4 bases and the J segment 6 bases; nucleotides outside the gene matches: 0. Germline CDR1 and CDR2: SNHLY and FYNNEI.

The V call is TRBV7-8, the J call TRBJ2-2; D call uncertain. The CDR3 is 14 residues long. Trimming took 1 base from V and 4 from J, leaving 7 bases between them. Germline V CDR1 and CDR2: SGHVS, FQNEAQ. CDR3 DNA sequence: TGTGCCAGCAGCTTAGTCCGGACCACCGGGGAGCTGTTTTTT. The encoded protein is CASSLVRTTGELFF.

The V and J genes are TRBV7-3 and TRBJ2-5, with 10 positions matching TRBD2. This CDR3 is 16 amino acids long. The V and J ends lost 3 bases and 5 bases, in that order; junction bases with no gene match: 9. Germline CDR1 SGHTA, CDR2 FQGTGA. This CDR3 reads CASSFISGGAWETQYF. CDR3 nucleotide sequence: TGTGCCAGCAGCTTCATAAGCGGGGGGGCATGGGAGACCCAGTACTTC.

J is TRBJ1-2 and V is TRBV6-6; TRBD1 aligns across 8 bases. Germline lookup yields CDR1 MNHNY and CDR2 SVGAGI (reference sequence). The CDR3 loop spans 14 amino acids. V shed 5 bases, J shed 7 bases, and the junction held 9 bases outside the gene matches. DNA of the CDR3: TGTGCCAGCAGTACCCCCGGACAGGGAGGTGGCTACACCTTC. Amino acid sequence: CASSTPGQGGGYTF.

DNA of the CDR3: TGTGCCAGCAGCCGGGCCTACGGGGAGACCCAGTACTTC. This codes for CASSRAYGETQYF. The V gene is TRBV5-4, the J gene TRBJ2-5; D gene ambiguous. The V gene lost 4 bases and the J gene lost 5 bases, with 12 bases spanning the gap. This CDR3 comprises 13 residues. Germline V gene lookup returns CDR1 SGHNT and CDR2 YYREEE (reference sequence).

This chain links TRBV6-9 with TRBJ1-5, with D possibly matching TRBD1 (5 bases). V dropped 7 bases and J dropped 0 bases, with 10 bases sitting between them. CDR1 is MNHGY, CDR2 SVAAGI, per germline. The CDR3 runs 14 residues. The DNA for the CDR3 is TGTGCCAGCAAGGGGCTTAATAGCAATCAGCCCCAGCATTTT. It specifies CASKGLNSNQPQHF.

The J gene is TRBJ2-1, the V gene TRBV2; D ambiguous. V was pared by 3 bases and J by 6 bases, with 12 bases between. Per germline, CDR1 SNHLY and CDR2 FYNNEI. The CDR3 consists of 14 residues. The CDR3 is CASSERQISNEQFF. CDR3 sequence (DNA): TGTGCCAGCAGTGAGCGGCAGATAAGCAATGAGCAGTTCTTC.

The V call is TRBV11-3, the J call TRBJ1-4, with D maybe TRBD1 (5 bases). The germline V and J ends were trimmed by 1 base and 4 bases, with 13 bases remaining between them. Germline V gene sequence: CDR1 SGHNT, CDR2 YENEEA. The CDR3 totals 16 residues. DNA for the CDR3: TGTGCCAGCAGCTTAGCGTGGGGGACGATTAATGAAAAACTGTTTTTT. Translating gives CASSLAWGTINEKLFF. Together with reference TRBV11-3 and TRBJ1-4, the CDR3 gives the full variable domain: EAGVVQSPRYKIIEKKQPVAFWCNPISGHNTLYWYLQNLGQGPELLIRYENEEAVDDSQLPKDRFSAERLKGVDSTLKIQPAELGDSAVYLCASSLAWGTINEKLFFGSGTQLSVL.

The chain is built from TRBV4-2 and TRBJ1-5; possibly TRBD1 for D (5 bases). Trimming stripped 3 bases from V and 6 bases from J, with 15 bases between. The CDR3 runs 15 residues. The germline V gene encodes CDR1 LGHNA and CDR2 YNFKEQ. CDR3 in amino acids: CASSQAGTEGQPQHF. The CDR3 nucleotides read TGTGCCAGCAGCCAGGCCGGGACGGAGGGTCAGCCCCAGCATTTT.

The chain joins TRBV7-2 to TRBJ2-1, with 12 bases matching TRBD2. This CDR3 has 15 residues. Unmatched junction bases numbered 6, after V lost 5 bases and J lost 7 bases. CDR1 and CDR2 (germline): SGHTA, FQGNSA. CDR3 protein: CASSKGLAGRNEQFF. As DNA, the CDR3 is TGTGCCAGCAGCAAAGGACTAGCGGGGAGGAATGAGCAGTTCTTC.